This T cell receptor beta chain was recovered during a study of cytomegalovirus exposure and HLA in healthy donors. General study findings and limits: In a later analysis, HLA-C alleles had the fewest associated TCRs, DRB1 alleles the most. It was shown in a later analysis that HLA-associated TCR beta chains were more clonally expanded than other, equally common chains. V- and J-gene trimming of TCR beta was linked (in a later analysis) to a missense DCLRE1C variant. A highly shared variant cluster was judged a likely technical artifact.

Only a few counts were recorded for this clone. Its antigen is not identified. 60 Vbeta and 13 Jbeta primers were used in PCR. Sequencing was performed with immunoSEQ multiplex PCR; in TCRdb, only in-frame clones are kept and a portion is missing. The profile covers under 85,000 clones, with 60% to 85% appearing a single time and approximately 1.5% taken by the ten largest. Sequenced material: PBMCs. This TCR was sampled from a middle-aged man in good health and CMV-seronegative.

The CDR3 DNA reads as TGTGCCAGCAGTTACCGAGGGACTCACAGTGAGCAGTTCTTC. Translated, it gives CASSYRGTHSEQFF. The chain couples TRBV6-5 to TRBJ2-1; tentatively, D is TRBD2 (6 bases). The CDR3 sequence is 14 residues long. Trimming left V 2 bases short and J 9 bases short, with 14 bases between. Germline V gives CDR1 MNHEY, CDR2 SVGAGI.